The subject of this entry is one T cell receptor (beta chain). Assay used: immunoSEQ multiplex PCR; TCRdb lists only in-frame clones, some missing. Of 25,000 to 35,000 clones in the sample, around 90% were seen once. These data belong to a study of T cell changes during pregnancy in multiple sclerosis. Trimming shortened V by 6 bases and J by 0 bases, and 15 bases separated the two germline ends. CDR1 and CDR2 from the germline V gene are SNHLY and FYNNEI. The CDR3 length is 16 residues. This specimen was CD4+ T cells from peripheral blood mononuclear cells, taken in the first trimester of pregnancy. The rearrangement uses TRBV2 and TRBJ1-3; D may be TRBD1 (6 bases). The sequence derives from a female donor in good health, enrolled as a control in a pregnancy study. This CDR3 reads CASSPTGTSSGNTIYF. Here the CDR3 DNA reads TGTGCCAGCAGCCCAACCGGGACAAGCTCTGGAAACACCATATATTTT.